The clone carrying this TCR beta chain was seen repeatedly, ten times or more. Its antigen is not known. CDR3 length: 15 residues. Germline V gene data show CDR1 as MDHEN and CDR2 as SYDVKM. V lost 2 bases and J 6 bases, leaving 17 bases between the germline ends. This entry comes from a study of T cells in Graves' hyperthyroidism and ophthalmopathy. The TCR beta CDR3 regions underwent amplification using RNA transcripts as the source. First-round RT-PCR with HTBI primers amplified the TCR CDR3 region. MiXCR, run by TCRdb on the multiplex PCR reads, gives a single entry per CDR3 protein. The sample has 360,000 or so distinct CDR3 sequences; 15% to 20% are singletons. Study-wide points: Among thyroid clonotypes expanded above 0.001, most also appeared in blood.

Input material: blood. The V gene is TRBV28, the J gene TRBJ2-7, with a weak D call TRBD2 (5 bases). This sequence was found in a middle-aged woman with Graves' ophthalmopathy. CDR3 nucleotides: TGTGCCAGCAGTTTAAGGCCCGACGGGGTTCGCGAGCAGTACTTC. Its translation is CASSLRPDGVREQYF.